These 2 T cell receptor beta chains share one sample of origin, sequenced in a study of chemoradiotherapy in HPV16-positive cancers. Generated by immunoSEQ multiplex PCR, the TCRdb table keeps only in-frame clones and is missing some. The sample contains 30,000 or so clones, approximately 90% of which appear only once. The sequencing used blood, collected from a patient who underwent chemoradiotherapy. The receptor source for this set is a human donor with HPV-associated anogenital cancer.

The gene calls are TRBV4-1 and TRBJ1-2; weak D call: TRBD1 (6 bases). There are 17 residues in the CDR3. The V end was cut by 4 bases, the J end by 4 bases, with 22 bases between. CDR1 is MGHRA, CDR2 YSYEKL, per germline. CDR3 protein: CASSPPVQGPSIYGYTF. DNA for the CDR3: TGCGCCAGCAGCCCCCCAGTACAGGGTCCTTCAATCTATGGCTACACCTTC.

The CDR3 nucleotides are TGTGCCAGCAGCCTCGCCGGGGAGGCAGATACGCAGTATTTT. Amino acids: CASSLAGEADTQYF. This sequence joins TRBV7-6 and TRBJ2-3; D might be TRBD2 (6 bases). Trimming pared 5 bases from V and 4 bases from J, leaving 13 bases between. The germline V gene has CDR1 SGHVS and CDR2 FNYEAQ. There are 14 residues in the CDR3.